These T cell receptor beta chains were read from a single sample in a study of blood T cells in healthy people across ages. TCRdb reprocessed the 5' RACE reads with MiXCR, giving one entry per CDR3 protein. Seen here are 850,000 to 1,000,000 distinct CDR3 sequences, 51% observed once, and the top ten hold roughly 23%. The specimen sequenced was blood. The receptor set was obtained from an older woman in good health. The CDR3 runs from the conserved cysteine through the conserved F or W. The order of the fields is J gene, D gene, clone size, V gene, CDR3 protein, CDR3 DNA. A D gene is named only where the DNA matches it firmly. Size tells how often a clone was seen (once, few, many) or the class of an expanded clone, and some rows leave it out.

j_gene: TRBJ1-2
d_gene: -
abundance: -
v_gene: TRBV20-1
CDR3aa: CSGGSGSYGYTF
CDR3nt: TGCAGTGGGGGCTCGGGTTCCTATGGCTACACCTTC

j_gene: TRBJ2-3
d_gene: TRBD2
abundance: -
v_gene: TRBV5-6
CDR3aa: CASTLRSGLAGFGDTQYF
CDR3nt: TGTGCCAGCACCCTCCGGTCGGGACTAGCGGGATTCGGGGATACGCAGTATTTT

j_gene: TRBJ2-7
d_gene: -
abundance: -
v_gene: TRBV5-6
CDR3aa: CASSLGAKRLTGEQYF
CDR3nt: TGTGCCAGCAGCTTGGGAGCCAAGCGATTAACGGGCGAGCAGTACTTC

j_gene: TRBJ2-1
d_gene: -
abundance: few
v_gene: TRBV7-2
CDR3aa: CASSLVGVYNEQFF
CDR3nt: TGTGCCAGCAGCTTAGTTGGTGTCTACAATGAGCAGTTCTTC

j_gene: TRBJ2-3
d_gene: -
abundance: -
v_gene: TRBV7-2
CDR3aa: CASSLEAGRGTDTQYF
CDR3nt: TGTGCCAGTAGCTTAGAAGCTGGGAGAGGAACAGATACGCAGTATTTT

j_gene: TRBJ2-3
d_gene: -
abundance: -
v_gene: TRBV20-1
CDR3aa: CSANNELGDTQYF
CDR3nt: TGCAGTGCAAACAATGAACTAGGAGATACGCAGTATTTT

j_gene: TRBJ2-5
d_gene: -
abundance: many
v_gene: TRBV6-2/TRBV6-3
CDR3aa: CASSSPLVGSMETQYF
CDR3nt: TGTGCCAGCAGCTCCCCCCTAGTGGGTTCGATGGAGACCCAGTACTTC

j_gene: TRBJ2-5
d_gene: -
abundance: -
v_gene: TRBV15
CDR3aa: CATSRDWQETQYF
CDR3nt: TGTGCCACCAGCAGAGACTGGCAAGAGACCCAGTACTTC

j_gene: TRBJ2-7
d_gene: TRBD2
abundance: -
v_gene: TRBV20-1
CDR3aa: CSANPGLAVNEQYF
CDR3nt: TGCAGTGCTAACCCGGGACTAGCGGTGAATGAGCAGTACTTC

j_gene: TRBJ2-3
d_gene: -
abundance: once
v_gene: TRBV12-3/TRBV12-4
CDR3aa: CVSSVPGPSSTDTQYF
CDR3nt: TGTGTCAGCAGTGTCCCGGGGCCCTCAAGCACAGATACGCAGTATTTT